The 9 T cell receptor beta chains below were found in one sample sequenced in a study of PD-1 blockade in classical Hodgkin lymphoma. Time point here: cycle 4 day 1 (C4D1), after less than 7 weeks of nivolumab. Every single patient, without exception, relapsed after autologous stem cell transplantation, and brentuximab vedotin exposure varied. The protocol was immunoSEQ multiplex PCR, while the TCRdb copy is restricted to in-frame clones and leaves out a portion. The sample consists of about 33,000 clones, 65% to 80% of them appearing once. Sequences were derived from peripheral blood mononuclear cells (PBMCs), sampled before the fourth cycle of nivolumab. These receptor sequences come from a human donor with classical Hodgkin lymphoma.

The rearrangement uses TRBV5-1 and TRBJ1-2, with TRBD1 as a possible D gene (6 bases). The germline V gene has CDR1 SGHRS and CDR2 YFSETQ. The length of the CDR3 is 15 residues. Trimming cost V 4 bases and J 6 bases, with 19 bases left between them. DNA for the CDR3: TGCGCCAGCAGCAAAGGACAGCGTCTGGACGATGGCTACACCTTC. Encoded protein: CASSKGQRLDDGYTF. The full variable domain, completed using reference TRBV5-1 and TRBJ1-2, is KAGVTQTPRYLIKTRGQQVTLSCSPISGHRSVSWYQQTPGQGLQFLFEYFSETQRNKGNFPGRFSGRQFSNSRSEMNVSTLELGDSALYLCASSKGQRLDDGYTFGSGTRLTVV.

The rearrangement links TRBV30 to TRBJ2-2; D is ambiguous. Trimming cost V 8 bases and J 8 bases, with 9 bases left between them. Germline CDR1 reads GTSNPN; CDR2 reads SVGIG (reference sequence). The CDR3 loop spans 10 amino acids. The DNA of the CDR3 is TGTGCCAGTAGTCTGGGGGAGCTGTTTTTT. Protein product: CASSLGELFF.

A note on this clone: Other DNA sequences in the sample encode the same CDR3. The V call is TRBV10-1, the J call TRBJ2-4, with D hard to call. The CDR3 length is 15 residues. Trimming pared 5 bases from V and 2 bases from J, leaving 13 bases between. Germline assignment: CDR1 WNHNN and CDR2 SYGVQD (reference sequence). CDR3 amino acids: CASSTERSSKNIQYF. CDR3 nucleotides: TGCGCCAGCAGTACGGAACGCAGTTCCAAAAACATTCAGTACTTC.

The chain carries TRBV7-8 and TRBJ1-5; 7 bases agree with TRBD1. Germline trimming cut 1 base from V and 0 bases from J; bases unmatched to any gene: 3. This CDR3 is built from 16 residues. Germline V CDR1 and CDR2: SGHVS, FQNEAQ. The CDR3 loop is CASSLEGGYSNQPQHF. Here the CDR3 DNA reads TGTGCCAGCAGCTTAGAAGGGGGCTATAGCAATCAGCCCCAGCATTTT.

This chain joins TRBV28 and TRBJ1-1; 10 nucleotides align to TRBD1. V lost 5 bases and J lost 4; bases outside the gene matches: 10. Germline V CDR1 and CDR2: MDHEN, SYDVKM. The CDR3 spans 16 residues. The CDR3 loop is CASSLTGGALITEAFF. In nucleotides, the CDR3 is TGTGCCAGCAGTCTGACAGGGGGCGCGCTCATCACTGAAGCTTTCTTT.

This chain connects TRBV19 to TRBJ1-1, with a tentative D call TRBD1 (6 bases). This CDR3 is built from 15 residues. Germline assignment: CDR1 LNHDA and CDR2 SQIVND (reference sequence). V shed 10 bases and J shed 5 bases, with 23 bases lying between them. The DNA of the CDR3 is TGTGCCACTAAGGGGGGGGAGTCGCGGAGGACTGAAGCTTTCTTT. Translation gives CATKGGESRRTEAFF.

The genes are TRBV6-5 and TRBJ1-2, with D possibly TRBD1 on 5 matching bases. Per germline, CDR1 MNHEY and CDR2 SVGAGI. This CDR3 is 13 amino acids long. Trimming took off 6 bases at V and 6 bases at J, with 14 bases between the two ends. The CDR3 reads CASRRPTENGYTF. As DNA, the CDR3 is TGTGCCAGCAGGAGACCGACAGAGAATGGCTACACCTTC.

The V call is TRBV30, the J call TRBJ1-6; no clear D gene. This CDR3 is built from 15 residues. V shed 5 bases and J shed 0 bases, with 11 bases lying between them. Per the germline V gene, CDR1 is GTSNPN and CDR2 is SVGIG (reference sequence). The CDR3: CAWCSESSYNSPLHF. Here the CDR3 DNA reads TGTGCCTGGTGCTCGGAAAGCTCCTATAATTCACCCCTCCACTTT.

J is TRBJ1-1 and V is TRBV19, with a tentative D call TRBD1 (5 bases). The germline V gene encodes CDR1 LNHDA and CDR2 SQIVND (reference sequence). V dropped 3 bases and J dropped 1 base, with 12 bases sitting between them. There are 15 residues in the CDR3. The CDR3: CASSIRATSNTEAFF. The CDR3 bases are TGTGCCAGTAGTATCAGGGCCACTTCGAACACTGAAGCTTTCTTT.